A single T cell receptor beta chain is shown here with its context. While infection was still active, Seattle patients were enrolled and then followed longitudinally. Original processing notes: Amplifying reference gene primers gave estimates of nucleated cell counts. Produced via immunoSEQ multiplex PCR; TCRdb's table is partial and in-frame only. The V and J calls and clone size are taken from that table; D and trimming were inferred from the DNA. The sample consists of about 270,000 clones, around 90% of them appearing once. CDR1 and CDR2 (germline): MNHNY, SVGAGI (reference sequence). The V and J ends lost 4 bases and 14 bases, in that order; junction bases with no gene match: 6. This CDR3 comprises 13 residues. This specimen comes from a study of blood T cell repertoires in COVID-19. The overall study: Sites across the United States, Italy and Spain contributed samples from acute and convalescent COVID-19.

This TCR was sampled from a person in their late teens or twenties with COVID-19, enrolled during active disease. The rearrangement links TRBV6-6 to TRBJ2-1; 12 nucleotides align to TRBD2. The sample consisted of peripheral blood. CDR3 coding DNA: TGTGCCAGCAGTTGGCTAGCGGGAGGGGAGGAGTTCTTC. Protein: CASSWLAGGEEFF.